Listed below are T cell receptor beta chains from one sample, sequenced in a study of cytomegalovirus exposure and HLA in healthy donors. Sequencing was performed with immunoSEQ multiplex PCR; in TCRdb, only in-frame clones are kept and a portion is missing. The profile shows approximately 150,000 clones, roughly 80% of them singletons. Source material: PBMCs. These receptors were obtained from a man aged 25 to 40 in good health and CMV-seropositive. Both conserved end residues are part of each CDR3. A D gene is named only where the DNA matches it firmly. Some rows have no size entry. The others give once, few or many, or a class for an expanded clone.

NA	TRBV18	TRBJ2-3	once	CASSLIYPQDSSTDTQYF	TGTGCCAGCTCCCTCATTTACCCCCAAGACTCTAGCACAGATACGCAGTATTTT
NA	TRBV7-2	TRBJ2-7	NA	CASSFESSYEQYF	TGTGCCAGCAGCTTTGAGAGCTCCTACGAGCAGTACTTC
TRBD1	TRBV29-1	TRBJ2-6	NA	CSATGSGANVLTF	TGCAGCGCGACAGGGTCTGGGGCCAACGTCCTGACTTTC
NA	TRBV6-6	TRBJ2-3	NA	CASSPPDKKITDTQYF	TGTGCCAGCAGTCCTCCGGACAAGAAGATCACAGATACGCAGTATTTT
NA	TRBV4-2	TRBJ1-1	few	CASSQPRTAEAFF	TGTGCCAGCAGCCAACCAAGGACAGCTGAAGCTTTCTTT
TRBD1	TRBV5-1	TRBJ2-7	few	CASSTGTEPYEQYF	TGCGCCAGCAGTACCGGGACAGAACCCTACGAGCAGTACTTC
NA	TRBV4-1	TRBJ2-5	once	CASSQAFAEETQYF	TGCGCCAGCAGCCAAGCTTTCGCGGAAGAGACCCAGTACTTC
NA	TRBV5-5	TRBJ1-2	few	CAAGRLDYGYTF	TGTGCCGCCGGGAGATTGGACTATGGCTACACCTTC
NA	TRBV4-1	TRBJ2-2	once	CASSPPGRGGTGELFF	TGCGCCAGCAGCCCCCCCGGTAGGGGGGGCACCGGGGAGCTGTTTTTT
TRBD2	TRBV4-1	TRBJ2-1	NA	CASSQGTSGGNEQFF	TGCGCCAGCAGCCAAGGGACTAGCGGGGGGAATGAGCAGTTCTTC